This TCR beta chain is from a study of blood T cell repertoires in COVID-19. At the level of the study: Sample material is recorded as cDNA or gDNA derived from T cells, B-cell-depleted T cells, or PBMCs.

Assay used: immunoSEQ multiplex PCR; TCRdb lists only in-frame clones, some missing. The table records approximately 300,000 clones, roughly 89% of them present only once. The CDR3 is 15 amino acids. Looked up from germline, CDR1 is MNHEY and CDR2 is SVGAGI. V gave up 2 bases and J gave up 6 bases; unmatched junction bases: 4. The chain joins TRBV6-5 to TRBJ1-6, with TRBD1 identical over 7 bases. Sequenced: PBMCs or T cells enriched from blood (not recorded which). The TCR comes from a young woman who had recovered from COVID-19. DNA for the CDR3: TGTGCCAGCAGTTACGACACAGGGGTTAATTCACCCCTCCACTTT. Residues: CASSYDTGVNSPLHF.